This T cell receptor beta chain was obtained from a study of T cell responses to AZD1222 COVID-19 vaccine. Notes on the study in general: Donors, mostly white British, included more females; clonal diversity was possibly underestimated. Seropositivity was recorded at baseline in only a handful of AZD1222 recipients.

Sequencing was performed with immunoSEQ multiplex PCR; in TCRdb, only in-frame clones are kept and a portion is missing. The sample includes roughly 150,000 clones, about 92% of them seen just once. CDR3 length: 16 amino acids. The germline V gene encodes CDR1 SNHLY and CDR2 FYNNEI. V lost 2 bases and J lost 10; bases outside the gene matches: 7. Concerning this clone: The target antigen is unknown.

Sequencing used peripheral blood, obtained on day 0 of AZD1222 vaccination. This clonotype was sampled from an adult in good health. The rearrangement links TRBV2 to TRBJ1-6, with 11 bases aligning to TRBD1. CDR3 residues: CASSERDRGDGSPLHF. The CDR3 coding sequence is TGTGCCAGCAGTGAACGGGACAGGGGGGATGGATCACCCCTCCACTTT.